These T cell receptor beta chains were read from a single sample in a study of T-cell reconstitution after alpha-beta-depleted transplantation in children. TCRdb re-derived calls from the PCR reads in MiXCR, one entry per CDR3 protein. The repertoire holds around 270,000 distinct CDR3 sequences, with over 9.5% as singletons. The input for sequencing was PBMCs, taken before TCRalphabeta/CD19-depleted stem cell transplant. Source of these receptors: a boy younger than two with acute myeloid leukemia, due to receive a stem cell transplant. The CDR3 runs from the conserved cysteine through the conserved F or W. Only some rows state a clone size, as once, few, many or a class for expanded clones.

V gene	J gene	clone size	CDR3 protein
TRBV10-3	TRBJ2-5	many	CAITAQETQYF
TRBV20-1	TRBJ2-2	many	CSASLGMAGELFF
TRBV15	TRBJ2-5	few	CATSKGTTQETQYF
TRBV5-1	TRBJ1-6	NA	CASSLYVTGTNSPLHF
TRBV27	TRBJ2-7	many	CASIPTGEGSYEQYF
TRBV5-1	TRBJ2-3	many	CASRPGQGATDTQYF
TRBV11-2	TRBJ2-7	many	CASGERAFSYEQYF
TRBV12-3/TRBV12-4	TRBJ2-2	many	CASSLTTGELFF
TRBV28	TRBJ2-7	many	CASSPTSYEQYF
TRBV9	TRBJ2-1	many	CASSAGQGGPNEQFF
TRBV30	TRBJ1-6	NA	CAWSRGTSNSPLHF
TRBV2	TRBJ1-2	few	CASRENYGYTF
TRBV12-3/TRBV12-4	TRBJ2-5	many	CASSNARKTETQYF
TRBV7-3	TRBJ2-7	few	CASSLRQGGEQYF
TRBV3-1	TRBJ2-3	many	CASSPTSSGRFSTDTQYF
TRBV11-2	TRBJ2-3	many	CASVKEYSSTDTQYF
TRBV29-1	TRBJ2-4	many	CSVSDSNIQYF
TRBV7-2	TRBJ1-2	many	CASSLTRVGGYTF
TRBV28	TRBJ1-2	many	CACSLSDRRGYTF
TRBV10-3	TRBJ1-5	many	CAISGLAVRQGAQPQHF
TRBV2	TRBJ2-7	NA	CASSDVYEQYF
TRBV6-1	TRBJ2-3	many	CASTTGRGRGADTQYF
TRBV27	TRBJ2-3	many	CASSLSGHIYGADTQYF
TRBV28	TRBJ2-1	few	CASSFRQSSYNEQFF
TRBV29-1	TRBJ1-3	NA	CSVEEVSGEGAGNTIYF
TRBV5-1	TRBJ2-5	NA	CASSQHWTSGTQETQYF
TRBV2	TRBJ2-2	many	CASSYRQGAWTGELFF
TRBV20-1	TRBJ1-2	many	CSARQGADYYGYTF
TRBV24-1	TRBJ2-1	many	CATSEGTGRLGSYNEQFF
TRBV5-1	TRBJ2-2	many	CASSFGGLDTGELFF
TRBV28	TRBJ2-5	NA	CASSPRTREEETQYF
TRBV5-6	TRBJ2-7	NA	CASSSNLLTSYEQYF
TRBV12-5	TRBJ2-2	many	CASGLVGPANTGELFF
TRBV6-5	TRBJ2-6	many	CASSTGSSGANVLTF
TRBV7-3	TRBJ2-3	many	CASSLQAGSPDTQYF
TRBV5-1	TRBJ1-4	many	CASSLVGPGRGVPGATNEKLFF
TRBV18	TRBJ2-6	many	CASLEGPGANVLTF
TRBV6-1	TRBJ1-6	few	CASMTLTYNNSPLHF
TRBV24-1	TRBJ2-3	many	CATSPLSTDTQYF
TRBV12-5	TRBJ2-7	NA	CASTKDRGLLVSYEQYF
TRBV12-3/TRBV12-4	TRBJ2-7	NA	CASSLALRSDEQYF
TRBV6-2/TRBV6-3	TRBJ2-7	many	CASSYSGAIEQYF
TRBV7-9	TRBJ2-7	NA	CASRLADKFNYEQYF
TRBV2	TRBJ2-1	many	CASSPGTSHGDEQFF
TRBV11-2	TRBJ2-3	many	CASSLRGQGPDTQYF
TRBV2	TRBJ2-5	many	CASNGPYQETQYF
TRBV5-1	TRBJ2-2	NA	CASSLAAGEAGELFF
TRBV7-2	TRBJ1-2	many	CASSIGLPYGYTF
TRBV7-9	TRBJ2-7	many	CASSPRLAVFYEQYF
TRBV4-3	TRBJ2-1	many	CASSQEPTSRDNEQFF
TRBV29-1	TRBJ2-7	many	CSVVSSLYEQYF
TRBV10-3	TRBJ2-5	NA	CAISVRGQETQYF
TRBV4-2	TRBJ1-4	many	CASSQNRGTNEKLFF
TRBV6-1	TRBJ1-3	many	CASRRSGNTIYF
TRBV15	TRBJ2-7	few	CATSRDLGSYEQYF
TRBV7-6	TRBJ1-4	few	CASSLAKAGRWPPTNEKLFF
TRBV12-3/TRBV12-4	TRBJ1-4	many	CASLTGPNEKLFF
TRBV12-3/TRBV12-4	TRBJ1-2	many	CASKPEHGYGYTF
TRBV29-1	TRBJ2-2	NA	CSVYGLGTGELFF
TRBV15	TRBJ2-7	many	CATSLRQGNYEQYF